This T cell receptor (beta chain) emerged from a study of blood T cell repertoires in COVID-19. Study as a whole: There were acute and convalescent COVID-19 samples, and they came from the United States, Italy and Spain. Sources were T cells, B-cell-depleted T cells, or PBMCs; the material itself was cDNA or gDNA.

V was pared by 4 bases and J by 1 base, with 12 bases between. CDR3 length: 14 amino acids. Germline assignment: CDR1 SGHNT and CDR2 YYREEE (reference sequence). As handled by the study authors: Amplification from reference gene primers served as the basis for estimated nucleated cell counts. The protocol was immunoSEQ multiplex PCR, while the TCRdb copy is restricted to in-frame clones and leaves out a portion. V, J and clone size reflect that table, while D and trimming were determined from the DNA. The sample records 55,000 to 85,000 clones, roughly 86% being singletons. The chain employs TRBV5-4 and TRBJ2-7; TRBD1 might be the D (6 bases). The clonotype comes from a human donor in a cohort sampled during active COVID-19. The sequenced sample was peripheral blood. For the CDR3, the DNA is TGTGCCAGCAGCATTTGGACAGCGTCCTACGAGCAGTACTTC. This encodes CASSIWTASYEQYF.